These T cell receptor beta chains were read from a single sample in a study of blood T cell repertoires in COVID-19. The data were produced by immunoSEQ multiplex PCR, yet TCRdb's version contains in-frame clones alone and is incomplete. The sample lists about 240,000 clones, 85% to 90% occurring once. Sequences were obtained from PBMCs or T cells enriched from blood (not recorded which). The receptors were sampled from a woman in her twenties or thirties who had recovered from COVID-19. Both conserved end residues are part of each CDR3. D genes are given only for firm matches. The size of a clone is reported for some rows only, either as once, few or many, or as a class for expanded clones.

J gene	D gene	V gene	clone size	CDR3 length	CDR3 DNA	CDR3 protein
TRBJ1-5	.	TRBV28	.	15	TGTGCCAGCAGTCGTAGCCCCACGAGGAATCAGCCCCAGCATTTT	CASSRSPTRNQPQHF
TRBJ1-1	TRBD1	TRBV28	.	12	TGTGCCAGCTCACAGGGGTGGTTAGCAGCTTTCTTT	CASSQGWLAAFF
TRBJ2-3	TRBD2	TRBV6-2/TRBV6-3	.	17	TGTGCCAGCAGTCCCAGACTAGCGGGAGACGGCACAGATACGCAGTATTTT	CASSPRLAGDGTDTQYF
TRBJ1-1	.	TRBV5-8	.	14	TGTGCCAGCAGCTTCAGGGTGAGGAACACTGAAGCTTTCTTT	CASSFRVRNTEAFF
TRBJ2-7	TRBD2	TRBV19	.	14	TGTGCCAGTAGTATCCAAGCGGGAATATACGAGCAGTACTTC	CASSIQAGIYEQYF
TRBJ1-1	.	TRBV2	.	11	TGTGCCAGCAGGGAAACGGGTGAAGCTTTCTTT	CASRETGEAFF
TRBJ1-1	.	TRBV28	.	15	TGTGCCAGCAGTTTGCACGGGACTTCGAACACTGAAGCTTTCTTT	CASSLHGTSNTEAFF
TRBJ1-4	TRBD1	TRBV2	.	15	TGTGCCAGCAGGCTCACAGGGGCCGGTTTTGAAAAACTGTTTTTT	CASRLTGAGFEKLFF
TRBJ1-4	.	TRBV18	.	15	TGTGCCAGCTCACGGGCGGCGGCCGGGGATGAAAAACTGTTTTTT	CASSRAAAGDEKLFF
TRBJ2-1	TRBD2	TRBV9	.	14	TGTGCCAGCACCCCTAGCGGAGCTTACAATGAGCAGTTCTTC	CASTPSGAYNEQFF
TRBJ2-1	.	TRBV7-3	.	15	TGTGCCAGCAGCTTAATGGGACAAGACTACAATGAGCAGTTCTTC	CASSLMGQDYNEQFF
TRBJ1-3	.	TRBV2	.	17	TGTGCCAGCACTAAAACCACAGTTTCTTATTCTGGAAACACCATATATTTT	CASTKTTVSYSGNTIYF
TRBJ1-2	.	TRBV2	.	15	TGTGCCAGCAGGATCGACAGACCCCTTAACTATGGCTACACCTTC	CASRIDRPLNYGYTF
TRBJ2-7	.	TRBV30	.	14	TGTGCCTTTACCCCCGCAGGGATCCCCGTCGAGCAGTACTTC	CAFTPAGIPVEQYF
TRBJ1-6	.	TRBV7-9	.	13	TGTGCCAGCAGCCCCCTAGGGGATTCACCCCTCCACTTT	CASSPLGDSPLHF
TRBJ2-3	TRBD2	TRBV7-2	.	16	TGTGCCAGCAGCTTAGGACTAGCGGGAGTGGTAGATACGCAGTATTTT	CASSLGLAGVVDTQYF
TRBJ1-1	.	TRBV18	.	15	TGTGCCAGCTCACCCCCAGGAGGGGATAACACTGAAGCTTTCTTT	CASSPPGGDNTEAFF
TRBJ1-3	TRBD1	TRBV9	.	15	TGTGCCAGCAGGACAGGGGGAGTCTCTGGAAACACCATATATTTT	CASRTGGVSGNTIYF
TRBJ1-1	.	TRBV11-2	.	15	TGTGCCAGCAGCTTAGATATGGGAGCGAACACTGAAGCTTTCTTT	CASSLDMGANTEAFF
TRBJ1-4	TRBD1	TRBV19	.	16	TGTGCCAGTAGAGCCCCCGGGACAGGGTTAAACGAAAAACTGTTTTTT	CASRAPGTGLNEKLFF
TRBJ2-7	TRBD2	TRBV29-1	once	16	TGCAGCGTTGAAGAACGGGAGGGGACGTGGGGCTACGAGCAGTACTTC	CSVEEREGTWGYEQYF
TRBJ2-3	TRBD2	TRBV19	.	18	TGTGCCAGTAGTATGGCGTTCCTAGCGGGAGGAGCGGGAGATACGCAGTATTTT	CASSMAFLAGGAGDTQYF
TRBJ2-2	.	TRBV3-1/TRBV3-2	.	17	TGTGCCAGCAGCCAATCAACAGGAAACGCGAACACCGGGGAGCTGTTTTTT	CASSQSTGNANTGELFF
TRBJ2-7	TRBD1	TRBV19	.	15	TGTGCCAGTAGTGTCGGGACAGGGAGGTCCTACGAGCAGTACTTC	CASSVGTGRSYEQYF
TRBJ2-5	TRBD1	TRBV6-1	once	16	TGTGCCAGCAGTGATGGGCCACAGGGGGCACGGGAGACCCAGTACTTC	CASSDGPQGARETQYF
TRBJ2-7	.	TRBV9	.	15	TGTGCCAGCAGCGCCCGCGCGGGCGGTTTAGACGAGCAGTACTTC	CASSARAGGLDEQYF
TRBJ1-1	.	TRBV7-2	.	14	TGTGCCAGCAGCTTTACCAGGGAAAGTAATGAAGCTTTCTTT	CASSFTRESNEAFF
TRBJ1-1	TRBD1	TRBV29-1	once	14	TGCAGCGTTGATAGGGACAGGGGGCTCACTGAAGCTTTCTTT	CSVDRDRGLTEAFF